The 20 T cell receptor beta chains below were found in one sample sequenced in a study of vaccination and CD4 T cells after COVID-19. Their recognized antigens are unknown. The treatment denotes: roughly 11-day PBMC culture with coronavirus spike peptide pools or control peptides (ViraFEST assay). An Oncomine TCR Beta short-read assay was used to sequence the DNA from cultured CD4+ T cells. TCRdb fed the PCR reads into MiXCR, producing one record per CDR3 protein. The repertoire includes thousands of distinct CDR3 sequences, approximately 19% of them detected once, and approximately 22% sits in the top ten. The material sequenced was CD4+ T cells from blood, cultured in vitro, taken after SARS-CoV-2 vaccination. These receptors were obtained from a human donor who had recovered from COVID-19.

A few counts support this clonotype. The chain uses TRBV28 and TRBJ1-5; 10 bases map to TRBD1. Per the germline V gene, CDR1 is MDHEN and CDR2 is SYDVKM. The CDR3 contains 15 residues. Trimming took 7 bases from V and 4 from J; bases not matched to a gene: 7. CDR3 sequence (DNA): TGTGCCAGCAATTTCGGACAGGGGGTGAATCAGCCCCAGCATTTT. This translates into CASNFGQGVNQPQHF.

This clonotype ranks as medium-sized. The chain combines TRBV20-1 with TRBJ2-3; 9 bases map to TRBD2. Germline V gives CDR1 DFQATT, CDR2 SNEGSKA (reference sequence). V gave up 2 bases and J gave up 6 bases; unmatched junction bases: 6. The CDR3 is 14 residues long. In DNA, the CDR3 is TGCAGTGCTAGATTATCCAGCGGGAGGGATACGCAGTATTTT. This translates into CSARLSSGRDTQYF.

The rearrangement joins TRBV4-3 to TRBJ2-7, with 7 bases that match TRBD2. Germline V gene data show CDR1 as LGHNA and CDR2 as YSLEER. The CDR3 loop spans 17 amino acids. Trimming removed 0 bases from V and 3 bases from J; junction bases left unmatched: 11. The CDR3 sequence is CASSQEMSGRVGYEQYF. The CDR3 DNA is TGCGCCAGCAGCCAAGAGATGAGTGGGAGGGTGGGCTACGAGCAGTACTTC.

In its sample, this clonotype was seen many times. The V and J genes are TRBV6-1 and TRBJ1-5; 7 bases map to TRBD1. J lost 7 bases, V lost 5 bases, and 5 bases had no gene match. CDR1 and CDR2 (germline): MNHNS, SASEGT. The CDR3 has 13 amino acids. The CDR3 nucleotides are TGTGCCAGCAGTACTTACAGGGGCCAGCCCCAGCATTTT. Translating gives CASSTYRGQPQHF.

Concerning this clonotype: Since a much larger clone is just one base distant, this may be a read error. The V gene is TRBV20-1, the J gene TRBJ2-5; TRBD1 is a possible D gene (6 bases). The length of the CDR3 is 12 residues. CDR1 DFQATT and CDR2 SNEGSKA come from the germline V gene (reference sequence). The CDR3 sequence: CSAKDSLVTRYF. CDR3 sequence (DNA): TGCAGTGCTAAGGACAGCTTGGTGACCCGGTACTTC.

This clonotype was counted only a few times. DNA of the CDR3: TGTGCCAGCAGTATGGCTGGGGCCAACGTCCTGACTTTC. Its translation: CASSMAGANVLTF. This sequence joins TRBV6-2 or TRBV6-3 and TRBJ2-6; the D is unclear. Germline values: CDR1 MNHEY, CDR2 SVGEGT. This CDR3 is built from 13 residues. V was clipped by 5 bases and J by 2 bases, with 4 bases between them.

This clonotype ranks as medium-sized. This rearrangement joins TRBV6-1 to TRBJ2-3; 8 positions match TRBD1. Germline V lookup: CDR1 MNHNS, CDR2 SASEGT. The V gene end was trimmed by 8 bases and the J gene end by 2 bases; junction bases not matched to a gene: 3. This CDR3 has 13 residues. The CDR3 loop is CASGQGFTDTQYF. CDR3 nucleotide sequence: TGTGCCAGCGGACAGGGATTCACAGATACGCAGTATTTT.

This clonotype was picked up many times. The V call is TRBV7-2, the J call TRBJ2-1; D is unclear. The CDR3 has 17 residues. V was shortened by 4 bases and J by 8 bases, with 24 bases between the two germline ends. The germline gives CDR1 SGHTA, CDR2 FQGNSA. CDR3 coding DNA: TGTGCCAGCAGCTCGAGTCCGGACCTTATCCCTACATATGAGCAGTTCTTC. This gives the protein CASSSSPDLIPTYEQFF.

The sample holds a few counts of this clonotype. The chain couples TRBV6-7 to TRBJ2-6; TRBD1 matches 8 bases. TRBV6-7 is treated as an ORF (open reading frame) with a function not yet certain. The CDR3 loop spans 19 amino acids. J lost 0 bases, V lost 9 bases, and 16 bases had no gene match. The CDR3 loop reads CASRPKDRVSTSGANVLTF. As DNA, the CDR3 is TGTGCCAGTCGCCCGAAGGACAGGGTGTCGACCTCTGGGGCCAACGTCCTGACTTTC.

The rearrangement uses TRBV18 and TRBJ2-7, with 7 bases aligning to TRBD2. The CDR3 covers 14 residues. Trimming cost V 5 bases and J 4 bases; bases outside gene matches: 8. In germline, CDR1 is KGHSH, CDR2 LQKENI. The DNA for the CDR3 is TGTGCCAGCTCAGCGGGGGTCATAATGTACGAGCAGTACTTC. It specifies CASSAGVIMYEQYF.

The rearrangement links TRBV11-3 to TRBJ2-1; 11 positions match TRBD1. Germline V gives CDR1 SGHNT, CDR2 YENEEA. Trimming removed 4 bases from V and 9 bases from J; junction bases left unmatched: 8. This CDR3 has 15 residues. CDR3 residues: CASSSGTGGMGEQFF. The CDR3 coding sequence is TGTGCCAGCAGCTCGGGGACAGGGGGTATGGGTGAGCAGTTCTTC.

CDR3 sequence (DNA): TGTGCCAGCACCATGGGACAGGGGGACTATGGCTACACCTTC. This translates into CASTMGQGDYGYTF. This chain connects TRBV28 to TRBJ1-2; 11 bases agree with TRBD1. The junction had 4 bases not matched to a gene; V was cut back by 7 bases and J by 3 bases. The CDR3 covers 14 residues. Germline CDR1 is MDHEN and CDR2 is SYDVKM.

CDR3 protein: CSARDLAGGPRQYF. The DNA for the CDR3 is TGCAGTGCTAGAGATCTAGCGGGAGGGCCAAGGCAGTACTTC. This chain joins TRBV20-1 and TRBJ2-7; 12 bases are a match to TRBD2. The CDR3 extends over 14 amino acids. The ends lost 0 bases at V and 9 bases at J; junction bases unmatched: 6. Germline V gene lookup returns CDR1 DFQATT and CDR2 SNEGSKA (reference sequence).

This sequence joins TRBV19 and TRBJ2-2, with D unclear. V lost 2 bases, J lost 10 bases, and 8 bases lay in between. Germline V gene sequence: CDR1 LNHDA, CDR2 SQIVND (reference sequence). The CDR3 spans 12 residues. For the CDR3, the DNA is TGTGCCAGTAGTATACGCCCCTCGGAGCTGTTTTTT. The encoded protein is CASSIRPSELFF.

This clonotype was counted a few times. V is TRBV5-4 and J is TRBJ2-5; D is uncertain. The length of the CDR3 is 11 residues. V lost 3 bases and J lost 2, with 2 bases in between. Germline V lookup: CDR1 SGHNT, CDR2 YYREEE (reference sequence). The CDR3 protein is CASSSQETQYF. CDR3 nucleotides: TGTGCCAGCAGCTCACAAGAGACCCAGTACTTC.

Only a few counts were recorded for this clonotype. The chain combines TRBV28 with TRBJ1-2, with 8 positions matching TRBD1. V lost 5 bases, J lost 4 bases, and 9 bases stayed unmatched. The CDR3 covers 15 residues. The germline V gene encodes CDR1 MDHEN and CDR2 SYDVKM. CDR3 protein: CASSPLGQGAYGYTF. CDR3 DNA: TGTGCCAGCAGTCCCCTAGGACAGGGTGCCTATGGCTACACCTTC.

The table lists this clonotype with a few counts. The chain combines TRBV10-2 with TRBJ1-5; D call uncertain. The germline V gene encodes CDR1 WSHSY and CDR2 SAAADI. Deletions cut 0 bases from V and 7 bases from J, with 10 bases between. CDR3 length: 14 amino acids. CDR3 DNA sequence: TGCGCCAGCAGTGAGTCGTCAGGAAACCAGCCCCAGCATTTT. It yields the protein CASSESSGNQPQHF.

The chain employs TRBV11-2 and TRBJ2-3, with 7 bases matching TRBD1. The junction had 8 bases not matched to a gene; V was cut back by 8 bases and J by 6 bases. The CDR3 is 13 amino acids. The germline CDR1 and CDR2 sequences are SGHAT and FQNNGV. For the CDR3, the DNA is TGTGCCAGCGGGGGACAGTCCCGTGATACGCAGTATTTT. Amino acids: CASGGQSRDTQYF.

This clonotype has only a few counts. This rearrangement joins TRBV6-1 to TRBJ2-1; 10 nucleotides line up with TRBD2. Germline lookup yields CDR1 MNHNS and CDR2 SASEGT. This CDR3 is built from 15 residues. V was pared by 5 bases and J by 9 bases, with 10 bases of the junction left unmatched. CDR3 protein: CASSPSGGAFVEQFF. The CDR3, as DNA: TGTGCCAGCAGTCCCAGCGGGGGGGCCTTTGTTGAGCAGTTCTTC.

This clonotype was observed many times. The chain employs TRBV7-9 and TRBJ2-7; a possible D gene is TRBD2 (5 bases). This CDR3 is 14 amino acids long. CDR1 SEHNR and CDR2 FQNEAQ come from the germline V gene (reference sequence). The V and J ends lost 3 bases and 4 bases respectively, with 13 bases between them. The CDR3 spells CASSFYEAVYEQYF. The CDR3 DNA reads TGTGCCAGCAGCTTCTACGAAGCGGTGTACGAGCAGTACTTC.